This entry is about one T cell receptor (beta chain). Its specificity is unknown. The source of the sample is a study of blood T cells in healthy people across ages. A sample-barcoded 5' primer and a J-beta primer mix were used in a second PCR of about 6 to 11 cycles. In TCRdb, the 5' RACE reads were re-called with MiXCR into one record per CDR3 protein. The table includes around 800,000 distinct CDR3 sequences, about 26% detected once. Whole-study results and caveats: Per million T cells, TCR beta diversity dropped about linearly as age rose.

A further study also used this sample, focusing on T cells of mothers and their children. That source reports: Samples were obtained from three healthy Caucasian mothers and their six children. Each mother gave over 8.5 million TCR beta CDR3 reads; each child, a few million. T cell clones that were persistent and microchimeric went undetected.

The sequencing input was blood. This TCR was recovered from a boy aged 10-17 years in good health.

The CDR3 nucleotides are TGTGCCAGCAGCCCAGGGACAGGGGTAACTGAAGCTTTCTTT. Translation gives CASSPGTGVTEAFF. The chain couples TRBV12-3 or TRBV12-4 to TRBJ1-1, with TRBD1 matching 10 bases. The V segment lost 6 bases and the J segment 5 bases; nucleotides outside the gene matches: 6. CDR3 length: 14 amino acids.